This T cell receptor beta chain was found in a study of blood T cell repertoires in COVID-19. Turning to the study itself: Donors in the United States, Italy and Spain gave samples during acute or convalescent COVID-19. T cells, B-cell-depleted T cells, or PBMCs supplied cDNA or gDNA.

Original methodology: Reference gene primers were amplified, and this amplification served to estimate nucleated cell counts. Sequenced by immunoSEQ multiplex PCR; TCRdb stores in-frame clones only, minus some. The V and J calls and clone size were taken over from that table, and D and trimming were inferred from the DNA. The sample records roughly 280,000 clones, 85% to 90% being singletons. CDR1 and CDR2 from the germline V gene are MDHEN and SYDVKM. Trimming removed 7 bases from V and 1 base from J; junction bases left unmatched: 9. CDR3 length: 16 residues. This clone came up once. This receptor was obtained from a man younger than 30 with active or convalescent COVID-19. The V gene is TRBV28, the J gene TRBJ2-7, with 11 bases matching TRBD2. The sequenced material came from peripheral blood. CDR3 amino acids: CASNELAGDNSYEQYF. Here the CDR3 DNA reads TGTGCCAGCAACGAACTAGCGGGGGATAATTCCTACGAGCAGTACTTC.